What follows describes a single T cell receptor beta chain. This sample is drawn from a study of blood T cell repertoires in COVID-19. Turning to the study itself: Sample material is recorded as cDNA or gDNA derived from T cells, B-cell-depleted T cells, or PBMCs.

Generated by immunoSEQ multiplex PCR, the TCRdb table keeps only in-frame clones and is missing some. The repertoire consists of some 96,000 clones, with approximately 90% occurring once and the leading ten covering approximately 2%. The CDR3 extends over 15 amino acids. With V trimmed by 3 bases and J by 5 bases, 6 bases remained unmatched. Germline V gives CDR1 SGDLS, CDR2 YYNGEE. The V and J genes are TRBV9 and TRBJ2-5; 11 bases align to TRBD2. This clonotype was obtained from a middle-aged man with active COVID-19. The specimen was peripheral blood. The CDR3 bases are TGTGCCAGCAGCGCCCTAGCGGGAGGCGCGGAGACCCAGTACTTC. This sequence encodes CASSALAGGAETQYF.